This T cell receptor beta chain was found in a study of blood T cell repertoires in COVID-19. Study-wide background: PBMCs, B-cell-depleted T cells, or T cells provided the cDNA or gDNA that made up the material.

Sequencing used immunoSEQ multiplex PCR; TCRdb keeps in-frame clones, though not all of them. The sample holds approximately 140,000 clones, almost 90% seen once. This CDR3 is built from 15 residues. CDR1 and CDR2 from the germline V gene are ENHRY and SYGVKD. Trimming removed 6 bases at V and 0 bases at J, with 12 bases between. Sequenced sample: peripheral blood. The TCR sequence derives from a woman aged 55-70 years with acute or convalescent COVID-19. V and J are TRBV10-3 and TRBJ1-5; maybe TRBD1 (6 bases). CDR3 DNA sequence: TGTGCCATCAGCTCACAGGGTAATAGCAATCAGCCCCAGCATTTT. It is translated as CAISSQGNSNQPQHF.